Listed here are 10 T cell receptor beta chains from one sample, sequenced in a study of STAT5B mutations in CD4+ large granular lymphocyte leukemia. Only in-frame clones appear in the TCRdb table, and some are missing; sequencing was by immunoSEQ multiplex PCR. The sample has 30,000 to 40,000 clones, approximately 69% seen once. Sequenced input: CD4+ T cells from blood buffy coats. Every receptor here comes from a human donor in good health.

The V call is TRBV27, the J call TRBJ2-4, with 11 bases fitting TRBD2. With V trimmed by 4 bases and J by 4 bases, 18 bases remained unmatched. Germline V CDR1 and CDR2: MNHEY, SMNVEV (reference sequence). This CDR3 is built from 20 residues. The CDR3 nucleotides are TGTGCCAGCAGTTCACTAATAAAACTAGCGGGGGCCATAATTAAAAACATTCAGTACTTC. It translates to CASSSLIKLAGAIIKNIQYF.

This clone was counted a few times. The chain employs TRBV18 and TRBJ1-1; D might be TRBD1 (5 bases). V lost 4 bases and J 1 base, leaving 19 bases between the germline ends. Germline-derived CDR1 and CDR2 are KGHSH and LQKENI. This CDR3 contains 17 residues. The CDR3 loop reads CASSQTSWDGGNTEAFF. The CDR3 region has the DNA TGTGCCAGCTCACAAACCTCCTGGGACGGGGGGAACACTGAAGCTTTCTTT.

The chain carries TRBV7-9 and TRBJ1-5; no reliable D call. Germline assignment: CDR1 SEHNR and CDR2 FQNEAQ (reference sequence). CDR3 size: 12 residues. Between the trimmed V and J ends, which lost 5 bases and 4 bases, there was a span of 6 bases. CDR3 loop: CASSPTNQPQHF. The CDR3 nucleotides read TGTGCCAGCAGCCCCACTAATCAGCCCCAGCATTTT.

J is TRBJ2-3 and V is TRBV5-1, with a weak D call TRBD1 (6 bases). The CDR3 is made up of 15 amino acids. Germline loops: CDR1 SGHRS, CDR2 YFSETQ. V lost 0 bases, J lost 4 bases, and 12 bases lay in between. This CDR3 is CASSLAVGAPDTQYF. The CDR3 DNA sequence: TGCGCCAGCAGCTTGGCCGTGGGGGCCCCAGATACGCAGTATTTT.

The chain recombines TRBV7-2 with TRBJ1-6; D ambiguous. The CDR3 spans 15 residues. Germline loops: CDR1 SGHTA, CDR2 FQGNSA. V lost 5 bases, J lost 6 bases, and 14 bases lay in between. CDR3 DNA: TGTGCCAGCAGCCCGACTCGGTCTATTAATTCACCCCTCCACTTT. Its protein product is CASSPTRSINSPLHF. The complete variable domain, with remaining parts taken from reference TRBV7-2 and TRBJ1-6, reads GAGVSQSPSNKVTEKGKDVELRCDPISGHTALYWYRQSLGQGLEFLIYFQGNSAPDKSGLPSDRFSAERTGGSVSTLTIQRTQQEDSAVYLCASSPTRSINSPLHFGNGTRLTVT.

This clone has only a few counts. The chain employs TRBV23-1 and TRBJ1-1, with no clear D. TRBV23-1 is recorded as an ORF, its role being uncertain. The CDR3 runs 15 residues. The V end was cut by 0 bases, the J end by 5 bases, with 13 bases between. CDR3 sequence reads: CASSQSTGWGTEAFF. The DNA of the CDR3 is TGCGCCAGCAGTCAATCGACGGGGTGGGGAACTGAAGCTTTCTTT.

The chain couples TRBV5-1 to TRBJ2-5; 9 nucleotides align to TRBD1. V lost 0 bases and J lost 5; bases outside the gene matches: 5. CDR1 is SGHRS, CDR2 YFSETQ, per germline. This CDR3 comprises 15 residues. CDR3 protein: CASSLGSGTGETQYF. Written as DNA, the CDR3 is TGCGCCAGCAGCTTGGGGTCCGGGACAGGGGAGACCCAGTACTTC.

CDR3 region: CASIGFGSGNTEAFF. In DNA, the CDR3 is TGTGCCAGTATAGGCTTCGGTTCAGGGAACACTGAAGCTTTCTTT. This chain connects TRBV19 to TRBJ1-1; D is uncertain. This CDR3 has 15 residues. Germline lookup yields CDR1 LNHDA and CDR2 SQIVND (reference sequence). V lost 7 bases to trimming and J lost 1 base, with 16 bases between them.

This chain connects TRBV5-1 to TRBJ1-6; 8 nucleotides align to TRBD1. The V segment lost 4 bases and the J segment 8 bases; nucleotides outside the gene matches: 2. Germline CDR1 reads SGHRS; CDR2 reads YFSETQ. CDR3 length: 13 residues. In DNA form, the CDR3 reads TGCGCCAGCAGCCCGACAGGGGATTCACCCCTCCACTTT. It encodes CASSPTGDSPLHF.

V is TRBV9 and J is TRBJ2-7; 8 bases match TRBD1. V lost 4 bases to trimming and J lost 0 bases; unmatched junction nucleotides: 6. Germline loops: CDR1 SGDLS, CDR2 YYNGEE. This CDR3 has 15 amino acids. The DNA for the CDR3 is TGTGCCAGCAGCCTAGGACAGGGATCCTCCTACGAGCAGTACTTC. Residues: CASSLGQGSSYEQYF.